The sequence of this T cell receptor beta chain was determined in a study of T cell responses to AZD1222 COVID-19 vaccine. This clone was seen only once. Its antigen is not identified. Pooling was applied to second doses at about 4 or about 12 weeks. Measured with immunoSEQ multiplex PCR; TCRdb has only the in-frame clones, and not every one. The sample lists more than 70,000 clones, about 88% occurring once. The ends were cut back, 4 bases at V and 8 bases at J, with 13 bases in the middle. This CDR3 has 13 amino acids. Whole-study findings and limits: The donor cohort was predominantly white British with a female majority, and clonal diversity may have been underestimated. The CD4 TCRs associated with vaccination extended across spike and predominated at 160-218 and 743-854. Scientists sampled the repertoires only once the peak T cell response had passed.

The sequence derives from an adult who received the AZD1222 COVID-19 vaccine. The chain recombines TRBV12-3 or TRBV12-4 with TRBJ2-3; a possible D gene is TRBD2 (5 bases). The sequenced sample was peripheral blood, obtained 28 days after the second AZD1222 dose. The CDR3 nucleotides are TGTGCCAGCAGTTCCTCCGGCGGGCCTACGCAGTATTTT. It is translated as CASSSSGGPTQYF.